Below are 32 T cell receptor delta chains sequenced from a single sample in a study of gamma-delta T cells after stem cell transplantation. TCRdb re-called the RT-PCR reads with CATT. The sample carries 1,500 to 1,800 delta-chain clones, 4.5% to 7% recorded once. What was sequenced was gamma-delta T cells. The receptor source for this set is a human donor. It is not recorded whose cells these are; they may come from a transplant donor.

On this clone itself: A far larger clone is one base from this, pointing to a likely read error. This sample also contains other DNA sequences that code for the same CDR3. The chain couples TRDV2 to TRDJ1; TRDD3 aligns across 8 bases. Germline CDR1 reads GEAIGNYY; CDR2 reads EKD. The CDR3 totals 17 residues. This CDR3 reads CACDTVWGNEYTDKLIF. The CDR3 DNA follows: TGTGCCTGTGACACCGTCTGGGGGAACGAGTACACAGATAAACTCATCTTT.

This clone has a handful of counts. V usage is TRDV2 and J usage is TRDJ1, with TRDD3 matching over 10 bases. The CDR3 has 18 amino acids. The J segment lost 0 bases and the V segment lost 4 bases, leaving 13 bases of the junction unmatched. The germline CDR1 and CDR2 sequences are GEAIGNYY and EKD. The CDR3 nucleotides are TGTGCCTGTGATCCCGTACTGGGGGATCCAAAGTACACCGATAAACTCATCTTT. Translated, it gives CACDPVLGDPKYTDKLIF.

The chain joins TRDV1 to TRDJ1; D is possibly TRDD3 (6 bases). Germline assignment: CDR1 TSWWSYY and CDR2 QGS. CDR3 size: 20 residues. Trimming cost V 3 bases and J 0 bases, with 26 bases left between them. The CDR3 nucleotides are TGTGCTCTTGGGGATCTCCTCCGATTTTTCGGGGGAAAGTACACCGATAAACTCATCTTT. This codes for CALGDLLRFFGGKYTDKLIF.

This clone was counted only a few times. TCRdb's entry gives the protein of a much larger clone, which mismatches this DNA's translation at residue 14, likely from a read error; the protein reported here is translated from the DNA. The chain combines TRDV2 with TRDJ1; TRDD3 aligns across 9 bases. The CDR3 runs 18 residues. Germline CDR1 and CDR2: GEAIGNYY and EKD. CDR3 sequence (DNA): TGTGCCTGTGACACCGTGCCTGGGGGATCCACGATCACCAATAAACTCATCTTT. It is translated as CACDTVPGGSTITNKLIF.

Concerning this clone itself: TCRdb shows a much larger clone's protein in place of this DNA's translation, and the two differ at residue 16, likely through a read error; the protein shown is translated from the DNA. J is TRDJ1 and V is TRDV2; 9 nucleotides match TRDD3. The CDR3 has 20 amino acids. Germline V gives CDR1 GEAIGNYY, CDR2 EKD. The junction had 24 bases not matched to a gene; V was cut back by 1 base and J by 7 bases. The CDR3 sequence is CACDTGELVLGDPPSGKLIF. CDR3 nucleotides: TGTGCCTGTGACACGGGTGAATTGGTACTGGGGGACCCCCCTTCAGGTAAACTCATCTTT.

By share of the sample, this clone is large (0.1 to 1%). This CDR3 is also generated by other DNA sequences in the sample. The genes are TRDV2 and TRDJ3; 8 nucleotides match TRDD3. This CDR3 comprises 18 residues. Germline CDR1 GEAIGNYY, CDR2 EKD. J lost 2 bases, V lost 2 bases, and 7 bases had no gene match. CDR3 amino acids: CACDSWGNDPWDTRQMFF. The CDR3 bases are TGTGCCTGTGACAGCTGGGGGAACGACCCCTGGGACACCCGACAGATGTTTTTC.

This clone is judged medium-sized (0.01 to 0.1%). This sample also contains other DNA sequences that code for the same CDR3. The CDR3 nucleotides are TGTGCTCTTGGGGACGGGGCTGGGGAAGCCACCGATAAACTCATCTTT. As protein: CALGDGAGEATDKLIF. The gene calls are TRDV1 and TRDJ1; possible D gene TRDD3, 6 bases. V was cut by 3 bases and J by 1 base, with 15 bases left in between. Germline CDR1 is TSWWSYY and CDR2 is QGS. The CDR3 is 16 amino acids.

This clone is classed as medium-sized (0.01 to 0.1%). A far larger clone is one nucleotide away, so this likely arose from a read error. This chain links TRDV2 with TRDJ1, with D maybe TRDD3 (5 bases). CDR3 length equals 16 residues. Germline CDR1 reads GEAIGNYY; CDR2 reads EKD. For the CDR3, the DNA is TGTGCCTGTGGCACCGTGCAGATTGGGGAAACCGATAAACTCATCTTT. It encodes CACGTVQIGETDKLIF.

Notes on this clone: Translating this DNA gives a protein that differs at residue 12 from the TCRdb one, which belongs to a much larger clone; a read error is likely, and the protein shown is this translation. This sequence joins TRDV2 and TRDJ1; the D is unclear. Looked up from germline, CDR1 is GEAIGNYY and CDR2 is EKD. The length of the CDR3 is 14 residues. The CDR3 sequence: CACDALTDGDKPIF. CDR3 nucleotide sequence: TGTGCCTGTGACGCGCTTACTGATGGCGATAAACCCATCTTT.

This clone is labeled as medium-sized. This likely stems from a read error, as it lies one base from a far larger clone. The chain recombines TRDV2 with TRDJ1; possible D gene TRDD3, 5 bases. Germline-derived CDR1 and CDR2 are GEAIGNYY and EKD. This CDR3 spans 16 amino acids. Deletions cut 0 bases from V and 3 bases from J, with 16 bases between. This CDR3 reads CACDTVQIGEADKLIF. CDR3 coding DNA: TGTGCCTGTGACACCGTGCAGATTGGGGAAGCCGATAAACTCATCTTT.

Comments on this clone: Other DNA sequences in the same sample also yield this CDR3. V gene TRDV2 combines with J gene TRDJ1; 9 bases are a match to TRDD3. In germline, CDR1 is GEAIGNYY, CDR2 EKD. CDR3 length: 19 amino acids. The trim removed 0 bases at V and 3 bases at J, leaving 16 bases unmatched. The CDR3 loop is CACDTIRMLGDAAADKLIF. The CDR3 DNA reads TGTGCCTGTGACACCATTCGAATGCTGGGGGATGCTGCTGCCGATAAACTCATCTTT.

This clone turned up a few times. This sequence may be a read error, since a much larger clone differs from it by one base. This sample also contains other DNA sequences that code for the same CDR3. The chain uses TRDV2 and TRDJ1, with a tentative D call TRDD3 (6 bases). The germline gives CDR1 GEAIGNYY, CDR2 EKD. There are 14 residues in the CDR3. The CDR3 bases are TGTGCCTGTGACACAGTAGGGGGAAGTGATAAGCTCATCTTT. Protein: CACDTVGGSDKLIF.

A few counts support this clone. TCRdb pairs this DNA with a much larger clone's protein that differs at residue 12, likely a read error; the protein shown was translated from the DNA. The J gene is TRDJ1, the V gene TRDV2; 12 bases agree with TRDD3. The germline V gene has CDR1 GEAIGNYY and CDR2 EKD. The CDR3 is 19 residues long. V gave up 3 bases and J gave up 0 bases; unmatched junction bases: 13. CDR3 nucleotide sequence: TGTGCCTGTGACGCCTACTGGGGGATACCTCCTACCTACACCGATAAACTCATCTTT. Residues: CACDAYWGIPPTYTDKLIF.

By sample fraction, this clone is medium-sized (0.01 to 0.1%). This sequence is one base from a far larger clone and is likely a read error. Other DNA sequences from this sample encode an identical CDR3 as well. V usage is TRDV2 and J usage is TRDJ1, with D maybe TRDD3 (5 bases). The CDR3 contains 16 residues. Germline lookup yields CDR1 GEAIGNYY and CDR2 EKD. The CDR3 DNA follows: TGTGCCTGCGACACCGTGCAGATTGGGGAAACCGATAAACTCATCTTT. It codes for CACDTVQIGETDKLIF.

As regards this clone: A far larger clone is off by one base, so a read error is likely. The V call is TRDV2, the J call TRDJ3; 11 bases are a match to TRDD3. CDR3 length: 22 residues. Germline CDR1 reads GEAIGNYY; CDR2 reads EKD. The CDR3, as DNA: TGTGCCTGTGATACACCAGGTGGGGGATACGCGATGAAGCCCTGGGACGCCCGACAGATGTTTTTC. Amino acid sequence: CACDTPGGGYAMKPWDARQMFF.

The rearrangement joins TRDV2 to TRDJ1; 7 positions match TRDD3. The CDR3 is 23 amino acids. V trimming: 5 bases; J trimming: 1 base; junction bases outside the gene matches: 33. The germline V gene encodes CDR1 GEAIGNYY and CDR2 EKD. The CDR3 is CACVPLISSLPSLGDKSTDKLIF. In DNA, the CDR3 is TGTGCCTGTGTCCCACTAATCTCTTCACTCCCGTCACTTGGGGATAAGTCCACCGATAAACTCATCTTT.

Concerning this clone: A far larger clone is a single base away, which makes a read error likely. This CDR3 is CACGTTADPLKWDTRQMFF. CDR3 coding DNA: TGTGCCTGTGGCACCACGGCGGATCCCCTCAAGTGGGACACCCGACAGATGTTTTTC. This rearrangement joins TRDV2 to TRDJ3; no definite D call. Germline V gene lookup returns CDR1 GEAIGNYY and CDR2 EKD. This CDR3 has 19 amino acids.

By frequency in the sample, this clone is medium-sized. It is likely a read error: a sequence one base away is far more abundant. V usage is TRDV2 and J usage is TRDJ1, with 9 bases lining up with TRDD3. The germline V gene has CDR1 GEAIGNYY and CDR2 EKD. This CDR3 has 14 residues. In nucleotides, the CDR3 is TGTGCCTGTGAAGCCCTGGGGGATTCTGATAAACCCATCTTT. It encodes CACEALGDSDKPIF.

This clone was picked up a small number of times. This could be a read error, since a much larger clone is one nucleotide away. V gene TRDV2 combines with J gene TRDJ1; the D is unclear. The CDR3 runs to 18 residues. The germline V gene has CDR1 GEAIGNYY and CDR2 EKD. The V and J ends lost 0 bases and 0 bases respectively, with 19 bases between them. The CDR3 sequence: CACDTVGATGPYTDKLIF. The CDR3 nucleotides read TGTGCCTGTGACACCGTCGGGGCTACGGGCCCCTACACCGATAAACTCATCTTT.

Concerning this clone: Translating this DNA gives a protein that differs at residue 14 from the TCRdb one, which belongs to a much larger clone; a read error is likely, and the protein shown is this translation. The chain joins TRDV2 to TRDJ1; 9 nucleotides line up with TRDD3. The germline gives CDR1 GEAIGNYY, CDR2 EKD. The CDR3 covers 16 residues. CDR3 sequence (DNA): TGTGCCTGTGACACCGTAGGGGATACGCGTACCGATAAACCCATCTTT. Residues: CACDTVGDTRTDKPIF.

This clone was picked up a small number of times. The translation of this DNA and the TCRdb protein of a much larger clone differ at residue 15, probably owing to a read error; the protein shown here is translated from the DNA. The rearrangement links TRDV3 to TRDJ1; TRDD3 is a possible D gene (5 bases). Germline CDR1 is TVYSNPD and CDR2 is GDNSRS (reference sequence). The length of the CDR3 is 16 residues. The DNA of the CDR3 is TGTGCCTTTCTGGGTGTGATATTTAGTCCAGATGAGAAACTCACCTTT. Translation gives CAFLGVIFSPDEKLTF.

This clone rates as large. Other nucleotide sequences from this sample produce the same CDR3. The chain joins TRDV2 to TRDJ1, with 9 bases aligning to TRDD3. CDR1 and CDR2 from the germline V gene are GEAIGNYY and EKD. V was pared by 6 bases and J by 3 bases, with 19 bases of the junction left unmatched. This CDR3 spans 18 amino acids. In DNA form, the CDR3 reads TGTGCCTGTTACCAACTGGGGGACCCACCAGAGGGGCCCGATAAACTCATCTTT. It specifies CACYQLGDPPEGPDKLIF.

This clone was seen a handful of times. TCRdb lists the protein of a much larger clone for this DNA, which differs at residue 12, so this is likely a read error; the protein given here is translated from the DNA itself. The chain recombines TRDV2 with TRDJ1; D is possibly TRDD3 (6 bases). V lost 1 base, J lost 3 bases, and 20 bases lay in between. The CDR3 is 17 amino acids. The germline CDR1 and CDR2 sequences are GEAIGNYY and EKD. CDR3 in DNA: TGTGCCTGTGACACAATGCCGGGGGAGGCGTACGCCGATAAACTCATCTTT. This gives the protein CACDTMPGEAYADKLIF.

By share, this clone ranks as large. In DNA, the CDR3 is TGTGCTCTTGGGGAAAGACCCCCCTGGGGGATATGGGATAAACTCATCTTT. Its translation: CALGERPPWGIWDKLIF. This chain uses TRDV1 with TRDJ1; 10 bases align to TRDD3. V lost 2 bases to trimming and J lost 5 bases; unmatched junction nucleotides: 11. CDR3 length equals 17 residues. Germline V CDR1 and CDR2: TSWWSYY, QGS.

In its sample, this clone was seen a few times. TCRdb pairs this DNA with a much larger clone's protein that differs at residue 5, likely a read error; the protein shown was translated from the DNA. The chain joins TRDV1 to TRDJ2, with 8 bases that match TRDD2. The CDR3 is 23 amino acids. Trimming took 7 bases from V and 6 from J; bases not matched to a gene: 34. Germline CDR1 is TSWWSYY and CDR2 is QGS. CDR3: CALDYTSYQSECAGAPGAAQLFF. The CDR3 region has the DNA TGTGCTCTTGACTATACTTCCTACCAAAGTGAGTGTGCTGGGGCCCCAGGGGCAGCACAACTCTTCTTT.

The chain recombines TRDV2 with TRDJ1, with 11 bases aligning to TRDD3. J was trimmed by 4 bases and V by 1 base; bases with no gene match: 4. The CDR3 runs 15 residues. Germline V CDR1 and CDR2: GEAIGNYY, EKD. Here the CDR3 DNA reads TGTGCCTGTGACACGCTGGGGGATACCGGCGATAAACTCATCTTT. It yields the protein CACDTLGDTGDKLIF.

This clone showed up just a few times. The TCRdb protein comes from a much larger clone and disagrees with this DNA's translation at residue 16, likely due to a read error; the protein given here is derived from the DNA. This chain links TRDV2 with TRDJ1; 8 bases align to TRDD3. This CDR3 contains 18 residues. Germline V gene sequence: CDR1 GEAIGNYY, CDR2 EKD. The CDR3 nucleotides read TGTGCCTGTGACACCGTTGGGGGATCGGTGGGGGACACCGATAAACCCATCTTT. This codes for CACDTVGGSVGDTDKPIF.

This clone has a handful of counts. The chain has TRDV2 and TRDJ1, with 9 bases aligning to TRDD3. The V and J ends lost 0 bases and 0 bases, in that order; junction bases with no gene match: 10. Germline V gene lookup returns CDR1 GEAIGNYY and CDR2 EKD. The CDR3 loop spans 18 amino acids. The CDR3 sequence is CACDTVGLGDEDTDKLIF. As DNA, the CDR3 is TGTGCCTGTGACACCGTGGGACTGGGGGACGAAGACACCGATAAACTCATCTTT.

Turning to this clone: The TCRdb protein comes from a much larger clone and disagrees with this DNA's translation at residue 10, likely due to a read error; the protein given here is derived from the DNA. Other DNA variants within this sample encode the same CDR3. The genes are TRDV2 and TRDJ1, with TRDD3 matching 9 bases. This CDR3 is built from 14 residues. Germline CDR1 and CDR2: GEAIGNYY and EKD. With V trimmed by 4 bases and J by 8 bases, 10 bases remained unmatched. The chain's CDR3 is CACEALGDSEKLIF. In DNA, the CDR3 is TGTGCCTGTGAAGCCCTGGGGGATTCTGAGAAACTCATCTTT.

This clone was seen only a few times. The chain has TRDV2 and TRDJ1; 7 nucleotides align to TRDD3. The CDR3 sequence is 17 residues long. Germline-derived CDR1 and CDR2 are GEAIGNYY and EKD. V lost 3 bases, J lost 0 bases, and 12 bases stayed unmatched. CDR3 in amino acids: CACDSLLGVHYTDKLIF. CDR3 coding DNA: TGTGCCTGTGACTCCCTTCTGGGGGTCCACTACACCGATAAACTCATCTTT.

Within the sample, this clone is large. Other DNA sequences of this sample code for an identical CDR3. This chain joins TRDV2 and TRDJ1, with 8 nucleotides matching TRDD3. The CDR3 contains 18 residues. V lost 0 bases and J lost 0; bases outside the gene matches: 11. Germline V gene lookup returns CDR1 GEAIGNYY and CDR2 EKD. This chain's CDR3 is CACDTVGGSVGDTDKLIF. CDR3 nucleotides: TGTGCCTGTGACACCGTTGGGGGATCGGTGGGGGACACCGATAAACTCATCTTT.

The table lists this clone with a few counts. The chain employs TRDV1 and TRDJ1; D possibly uses TRDD2 or TRDD3 (7 bases each). Deletions cut 4 bases from V and 5 bases from J, with 20 bases between. The germline CDR1 and CDR2 sequences are TSWWSYY and QGS. This CDR3 contains 16 residues. CDR3 sequence: CALGAFLLGPTDKLIF. DNA for the CDR3: TGTGCTCTTGGGGCATTCCTACTGGGGCCTACGGATAAACTCATCTTT.